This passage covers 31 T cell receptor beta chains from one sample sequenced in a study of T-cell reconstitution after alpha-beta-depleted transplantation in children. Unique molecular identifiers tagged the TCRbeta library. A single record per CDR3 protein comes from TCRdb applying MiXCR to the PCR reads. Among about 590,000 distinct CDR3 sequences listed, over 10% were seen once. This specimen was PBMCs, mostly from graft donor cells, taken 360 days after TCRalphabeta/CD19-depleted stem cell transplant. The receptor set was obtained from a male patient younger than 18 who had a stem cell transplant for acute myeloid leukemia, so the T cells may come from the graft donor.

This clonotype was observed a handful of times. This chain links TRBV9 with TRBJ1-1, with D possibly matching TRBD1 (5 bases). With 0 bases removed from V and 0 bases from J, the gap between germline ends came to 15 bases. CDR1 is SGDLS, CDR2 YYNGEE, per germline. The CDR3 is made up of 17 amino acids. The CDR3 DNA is TGTGCCAGCAGCGTAGGAGGGAAGGGGAAAATGAACACTGAAGCTTTCTTT. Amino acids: CASSVGGKGKMNTEAFF.

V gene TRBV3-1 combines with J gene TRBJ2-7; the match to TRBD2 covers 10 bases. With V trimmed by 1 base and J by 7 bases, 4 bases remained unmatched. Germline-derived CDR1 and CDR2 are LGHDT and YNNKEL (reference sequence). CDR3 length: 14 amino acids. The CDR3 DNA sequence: TGTGCCAGCAGCCAAGTCATACTAGCGGGAGAGCAGTACTTC. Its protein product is CASSQVILAGEQYF.

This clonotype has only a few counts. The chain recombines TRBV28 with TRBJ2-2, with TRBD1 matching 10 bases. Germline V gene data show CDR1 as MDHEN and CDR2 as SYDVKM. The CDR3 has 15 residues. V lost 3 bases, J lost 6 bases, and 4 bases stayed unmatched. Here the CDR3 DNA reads TGTGCCAGCAGTTTCCGGGACAGGGGCCCCGGGGAGCTGTTTTTT. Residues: CASSFRDRGPGELFF.

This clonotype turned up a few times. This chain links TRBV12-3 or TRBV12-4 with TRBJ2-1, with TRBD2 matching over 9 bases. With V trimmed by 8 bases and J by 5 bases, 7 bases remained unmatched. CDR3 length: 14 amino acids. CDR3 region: CASETSGYNNEQFF. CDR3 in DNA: TGTGCCAGCGAAACTAGCGGGTATAACAATGAGCAGTTCTTC.

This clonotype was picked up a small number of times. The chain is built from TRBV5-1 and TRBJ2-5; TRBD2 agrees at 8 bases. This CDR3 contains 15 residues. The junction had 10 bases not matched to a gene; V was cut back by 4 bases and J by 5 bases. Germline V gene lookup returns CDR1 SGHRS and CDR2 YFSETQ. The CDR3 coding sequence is TGCGCCAGCAGCCAAGGGAGAGCGGGAGACGAGACCCAGTACTTC. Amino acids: CASSQGRAGDETQYF. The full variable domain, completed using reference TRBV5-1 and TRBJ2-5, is KAGVTQTPRYLIKTRGQQVTLSCSPISGHRSVSWYQQTPGQGLQFLFEYFSETQRNKGNFPGRFSGRQFSNSRSEMNVSTLELGDSALYLCASSQGRAGDETQYFGPGTRLLVL.

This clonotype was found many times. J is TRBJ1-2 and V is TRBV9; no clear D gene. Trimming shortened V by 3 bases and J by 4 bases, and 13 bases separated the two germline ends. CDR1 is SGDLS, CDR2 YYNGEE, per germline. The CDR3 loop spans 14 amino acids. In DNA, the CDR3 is TGTGCCAGCAGCGCCCCCCAGGTGGGCTATGGCTACACCTTC. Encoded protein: CASSAPQVGYGYTF.

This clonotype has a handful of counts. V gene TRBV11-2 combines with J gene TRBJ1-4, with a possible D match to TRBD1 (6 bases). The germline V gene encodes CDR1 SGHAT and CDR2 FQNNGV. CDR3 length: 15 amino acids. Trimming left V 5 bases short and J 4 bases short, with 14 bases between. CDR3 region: CASSPRQVFNEKLFF. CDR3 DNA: TGTGCCAGCAGCCCTAGACAGGTCTTTAATGAAAAACTGTTTTTT.

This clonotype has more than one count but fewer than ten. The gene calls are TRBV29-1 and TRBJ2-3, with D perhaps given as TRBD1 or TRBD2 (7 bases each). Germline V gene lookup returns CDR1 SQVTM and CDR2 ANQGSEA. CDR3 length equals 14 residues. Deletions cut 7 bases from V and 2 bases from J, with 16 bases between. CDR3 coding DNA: TGCAGCGAGAAGGGGGCGGGAGACACAGATACGCAGTATTTT. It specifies CSEKGAGDTDTQYF.

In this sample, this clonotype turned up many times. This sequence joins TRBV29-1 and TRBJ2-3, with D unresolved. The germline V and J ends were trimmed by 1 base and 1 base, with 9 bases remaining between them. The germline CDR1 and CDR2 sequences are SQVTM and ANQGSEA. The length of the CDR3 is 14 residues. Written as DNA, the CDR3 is TGCAGCGTTGAAGGAGGAGCAGGCACAGATACGCAGTATTTT. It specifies CSVEGGAGTDTQYF.

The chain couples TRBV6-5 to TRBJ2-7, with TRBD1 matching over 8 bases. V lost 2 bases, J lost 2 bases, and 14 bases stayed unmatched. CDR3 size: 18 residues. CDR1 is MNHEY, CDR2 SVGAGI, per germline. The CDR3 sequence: CASSYVSFSTGETYEQYF. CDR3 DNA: TGTGCCAGCAGTTACGTCTCTTTTTCGACAGGGGAAACCTACGAGCAGTACTTC.

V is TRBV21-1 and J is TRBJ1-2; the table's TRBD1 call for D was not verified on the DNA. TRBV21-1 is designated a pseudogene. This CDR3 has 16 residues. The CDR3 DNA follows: TGTGCCAGCCTCTCGTGTGGGTCAGGGGGCCCATATGGCTACACCTTC. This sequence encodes CASLSCGSGGPYGYTF.

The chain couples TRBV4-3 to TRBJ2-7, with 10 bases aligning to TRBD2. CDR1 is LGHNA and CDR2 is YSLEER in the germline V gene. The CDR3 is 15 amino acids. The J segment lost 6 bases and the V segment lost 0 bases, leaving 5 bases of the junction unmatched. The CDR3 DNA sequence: TGCGCCAGCAGCCAAGATCTCCCTAGCGGGGGCGAGCAGTACTTC. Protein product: CASSQDLPSGGEQYF.

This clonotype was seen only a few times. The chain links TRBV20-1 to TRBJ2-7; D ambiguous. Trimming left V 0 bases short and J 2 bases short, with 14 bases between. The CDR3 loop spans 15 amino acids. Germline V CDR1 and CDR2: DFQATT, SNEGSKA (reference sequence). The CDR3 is CSARDQRARTYEQYF. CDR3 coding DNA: TGCAGTGCTAGAGATCAGCGAGCGCGCACCTACGAGCAGTACTTC.

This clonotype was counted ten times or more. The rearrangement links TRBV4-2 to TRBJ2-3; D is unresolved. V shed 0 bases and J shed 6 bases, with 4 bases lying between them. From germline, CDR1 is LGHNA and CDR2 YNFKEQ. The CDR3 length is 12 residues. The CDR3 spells CASSQEVDTQYF. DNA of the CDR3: TGTGCCAGCAGCCAAGAGGTGGATACGCAGTATTTT.

CDR3 sequence (DNA): TGTGCCAGCTGCGACCGGAGCTCCTATAATTCACCCCTCCACTTT. Translating it yields CASCDRSSYNSPLHF. The V and J genes are TRBV27 and TRBJ1-6; D is unresolved. Germline CDR1 MNHEY, CDR2 SMNVEV (reference sequence). Trimming left V 8 bases short and J 0 bases short, with 11 bases between. The CDR3 is 15 residues long.

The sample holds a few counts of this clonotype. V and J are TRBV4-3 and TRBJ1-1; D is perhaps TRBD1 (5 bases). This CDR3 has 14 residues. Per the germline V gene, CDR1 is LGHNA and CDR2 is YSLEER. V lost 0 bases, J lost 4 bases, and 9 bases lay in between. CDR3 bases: TGCGCCAGCAGCCAAGACGCAGGGAGCACTGAAGCTTTCTTT. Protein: CASSQDAGSTEAFF.

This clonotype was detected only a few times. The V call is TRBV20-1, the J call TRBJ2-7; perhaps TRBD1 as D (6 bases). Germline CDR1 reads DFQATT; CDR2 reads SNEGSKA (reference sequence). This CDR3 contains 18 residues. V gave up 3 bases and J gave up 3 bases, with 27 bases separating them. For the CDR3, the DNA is TGCAGTGCTAGTTTCCCCAACCCGACGAAGGCACAGGGCTACGAGCAGTACTTC. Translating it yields CSASFPNPTKAQGYEQYF.

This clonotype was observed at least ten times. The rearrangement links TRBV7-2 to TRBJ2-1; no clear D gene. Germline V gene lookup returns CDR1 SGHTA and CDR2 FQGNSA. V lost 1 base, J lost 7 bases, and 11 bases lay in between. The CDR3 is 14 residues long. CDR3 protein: CASSLDKALNEQFF. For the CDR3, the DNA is TGTGCCAGCAGCTTAGATAAGGCGCTGAATGAGCAGTTCTTC.

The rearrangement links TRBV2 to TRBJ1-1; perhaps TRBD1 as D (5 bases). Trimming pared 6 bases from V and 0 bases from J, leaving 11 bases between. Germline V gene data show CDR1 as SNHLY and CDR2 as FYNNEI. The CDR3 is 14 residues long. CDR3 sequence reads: CASSRVGLNTEAFF. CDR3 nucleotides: TGTGCCAGCAGCAGGGTAGGCTTGAACACTGAAGCTTTCTTT.

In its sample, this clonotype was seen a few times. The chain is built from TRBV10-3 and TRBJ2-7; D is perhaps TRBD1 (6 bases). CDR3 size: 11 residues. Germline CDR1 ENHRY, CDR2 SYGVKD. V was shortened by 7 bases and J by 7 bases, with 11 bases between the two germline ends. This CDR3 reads CAITQGREQYF. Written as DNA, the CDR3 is TGTGCCATCACCCAGGGGAGAGAGCAGTACTTC.

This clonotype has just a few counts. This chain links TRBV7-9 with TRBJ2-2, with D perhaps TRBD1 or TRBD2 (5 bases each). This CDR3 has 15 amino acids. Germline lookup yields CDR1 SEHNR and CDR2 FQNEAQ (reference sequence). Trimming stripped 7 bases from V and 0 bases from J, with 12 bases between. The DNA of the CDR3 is TGTGCCAGCATGAGGGACCTATCGAACACCGGGGAGCTGTTTTTT. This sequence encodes CASMRDLSNTGELFF.

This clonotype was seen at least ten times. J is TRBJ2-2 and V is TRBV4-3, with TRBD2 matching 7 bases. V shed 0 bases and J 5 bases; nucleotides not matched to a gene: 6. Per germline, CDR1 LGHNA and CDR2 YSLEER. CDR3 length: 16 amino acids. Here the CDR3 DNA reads TGCGCCAGCAGCCAAGATATAGCGGGTGAGACCGGGGAGCTGTTTTTT. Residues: CASSQDIAGETGELFF.

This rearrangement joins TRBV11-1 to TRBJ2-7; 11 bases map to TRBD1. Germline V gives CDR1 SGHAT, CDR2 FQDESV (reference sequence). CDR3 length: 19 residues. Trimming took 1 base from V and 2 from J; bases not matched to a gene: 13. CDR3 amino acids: CASSLGWTGGAKLTYEQYF. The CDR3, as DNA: TGTGCCAGCAGCTTAGGATGGACAGGGGGCGCAAAGCTAACCTACGAGCAGTACTTC.

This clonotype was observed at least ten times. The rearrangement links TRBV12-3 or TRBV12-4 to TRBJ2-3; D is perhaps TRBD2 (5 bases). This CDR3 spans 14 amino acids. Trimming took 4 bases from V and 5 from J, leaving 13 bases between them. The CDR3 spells CASSWTLPEDTQYF. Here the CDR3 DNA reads TGTGCCAGCAGTTGGACTCTTCCGGAAGATACGCAGTATTTT.

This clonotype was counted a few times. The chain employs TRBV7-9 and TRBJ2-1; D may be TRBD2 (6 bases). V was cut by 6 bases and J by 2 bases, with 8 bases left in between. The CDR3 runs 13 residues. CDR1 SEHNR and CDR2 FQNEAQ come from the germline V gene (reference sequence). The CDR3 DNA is TGTGCCAGCAGAAGCGGGCCCTACAATGAGCAGTTCTTC. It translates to CASRSGPYNEQFF.

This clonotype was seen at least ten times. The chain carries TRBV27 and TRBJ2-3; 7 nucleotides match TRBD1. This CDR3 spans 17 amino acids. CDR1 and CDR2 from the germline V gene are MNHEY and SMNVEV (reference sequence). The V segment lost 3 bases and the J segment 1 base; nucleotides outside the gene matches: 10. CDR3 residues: CASSFRDSRKGTDTQYF. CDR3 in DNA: TGTGCCAGCAGTTTCCGGGACAGTAGAAAGGGCACAGATACGCAGTATTTT.

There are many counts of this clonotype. The CDR3 protein is CASRTFGRVKETQYF. For the CDR3, the DNA is TGTGCCAGCAGAACCTTCGGGAGGGTTAAAGAGACCCAGTACTTC. This sequence joins TRBV6-1 and TRBJ2-5, with TRBD2 matching 8 bases. V lost 6 bases and J lost 3; bases outside the gene matches: 9. Germline V gene data show CDR1 as MNHNS and CDR2 as SASEGT. The CDR3 length is 15 residues.

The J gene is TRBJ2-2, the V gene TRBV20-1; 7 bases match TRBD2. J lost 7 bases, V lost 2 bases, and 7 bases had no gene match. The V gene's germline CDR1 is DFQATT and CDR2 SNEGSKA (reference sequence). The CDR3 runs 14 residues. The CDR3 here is CSARWGREIGELFF. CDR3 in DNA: TGCAGTGCTAGATGGGGGAGGGAAATCGGGGAGCTGTTTTTT.

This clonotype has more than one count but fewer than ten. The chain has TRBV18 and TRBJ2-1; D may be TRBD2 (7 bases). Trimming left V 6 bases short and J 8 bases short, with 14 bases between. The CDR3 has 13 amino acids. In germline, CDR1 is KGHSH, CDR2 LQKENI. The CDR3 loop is CASSPSGGDEQFF. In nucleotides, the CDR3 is TGTGCCAGCTCCCCTTCGGGGGGCGATGAGCAGTTCTTC. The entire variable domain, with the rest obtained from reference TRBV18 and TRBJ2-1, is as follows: NAGVMQNPRHLVRRRGQEARLRCSPMKGHSHVYWYRQLPEEGLKFMVYLQKENIIDESGMPKERFSAEFPKEGPSILRIQQVVRGDSAAYFCASSPSGGDEQFFGPGTRLTVL.

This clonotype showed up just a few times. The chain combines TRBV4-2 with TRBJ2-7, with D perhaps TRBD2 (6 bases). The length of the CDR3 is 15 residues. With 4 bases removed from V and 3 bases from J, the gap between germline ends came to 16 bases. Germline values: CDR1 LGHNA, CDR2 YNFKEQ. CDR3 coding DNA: TGTGCCAGCAGCCCCTTACTAGCCAGTTACTACGAGCAGTACTTC. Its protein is CASSPLLASYYEQYF.

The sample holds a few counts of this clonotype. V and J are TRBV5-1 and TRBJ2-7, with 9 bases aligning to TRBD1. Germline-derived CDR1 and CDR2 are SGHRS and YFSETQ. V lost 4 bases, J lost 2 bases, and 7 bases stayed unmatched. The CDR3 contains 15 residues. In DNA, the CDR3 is TGCGCCAGCAGCGGACAGGGGAAGGTTACCTACGAGCAGTACTTC. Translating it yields CASSGQGKVTYEQYF.